This T cell receptor beta chain appears in the sequencing data of a study of blood T cell repertoires in COVID-19. Study at large: The analysed material was cDNA or gDNA that came from T cells, B-cell-depleted T cells, or PBMCs.

V was trimmed by 2 bases and J by 3 bases, leaving 2 bases between them. The CDR3 is 11 amino acids. Germline V lookup: CDR1 SGHAT, CDR2 FQNNGV. Recruitment covered over 20 US areas and drew participants whose ages spanned roughly 18 to 100 years. Participant-given clinical history determined each cohort assignment. Authors' analysis steps: Estimates of nucleated cell counts were drawn from the amplification of reference gene primers. The data were produced by immunoSEQ multiplex PCR, yet TCRdb's version contains in-frame clones alone and is incomplete. V, J and clone size were drawn from that table, and D and trimming were deduced from the DNA. The table lists roughly 280,000 clones, 70% to 90% of them singletons, with approximately 4% in the top ten.

The sequenced sample consisted of PBMCs or T cells enriched from blood (not recorded which). The V call is TRBV11-2, the J call TRBJ2-7, with D unresolved. The clonotype originates from a woman younger than 45 with acute COVID-19. The CDR3 protein is CASSLLYEQYF. CDR3 DNA: TGTGCCAGCAGCTTACTCTACGAGCAGTACTTC.